The subject of this entry is one TCR beta chain. Its target is unknown. Sequencing was performed with immunoSEQ multiplex PCR; in TCRdb, only in-frame clones are kept and a portion is missing. Among tens of thousands of clones listed, around 88% were seen once. V lost 3 bases to trimming and J lost 1 base, with 9 bases between them. The CDR3 has 14 residues. The germline V gene has CDR1 SGHRS and CDR2 YFSETQ. This sample is part of a study of identifying expanded T cells in peripheral blood. Study observations and caveats: Over approximately two and four weeks, about 15 and 18 clones changed, versus around 1.3 between replicates. Variance in clone template counts between roughly 2-week samples significantly increased with total template count across all healthy donors.

No infections or other immune events were documented during collection. The rearrangement joins TRBV5-1 to TRBJ2-3; D tentatively fits TRBD1 or TRBD2 (5 bases each). The receptor's source is a person aged 18-70 years in good health. Sequenced sample: blood. CDR3 in amino acids: CASSSGTGTDTQYF. The CDR3 DNA reads TGCGCCAGCAGCTCAGGGACGGGCACAGATACGCAGTATTTT.